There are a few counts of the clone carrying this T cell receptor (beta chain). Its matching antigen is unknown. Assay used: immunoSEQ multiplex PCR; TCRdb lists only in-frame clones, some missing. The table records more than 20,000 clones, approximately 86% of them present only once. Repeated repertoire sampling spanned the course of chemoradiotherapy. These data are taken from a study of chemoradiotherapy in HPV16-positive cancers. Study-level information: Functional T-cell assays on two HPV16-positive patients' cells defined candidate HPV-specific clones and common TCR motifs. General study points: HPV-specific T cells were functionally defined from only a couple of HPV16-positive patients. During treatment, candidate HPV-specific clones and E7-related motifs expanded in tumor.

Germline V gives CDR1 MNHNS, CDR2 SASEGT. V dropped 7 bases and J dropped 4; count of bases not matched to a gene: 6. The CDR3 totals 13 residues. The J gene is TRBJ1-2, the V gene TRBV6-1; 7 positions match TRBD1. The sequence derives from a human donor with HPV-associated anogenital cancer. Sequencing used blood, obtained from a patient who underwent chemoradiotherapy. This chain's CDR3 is CASIPTGTYGYTF. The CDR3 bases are TGTGCCAGCATCCCGACAGGGACCTATGGCTACACCTTC.